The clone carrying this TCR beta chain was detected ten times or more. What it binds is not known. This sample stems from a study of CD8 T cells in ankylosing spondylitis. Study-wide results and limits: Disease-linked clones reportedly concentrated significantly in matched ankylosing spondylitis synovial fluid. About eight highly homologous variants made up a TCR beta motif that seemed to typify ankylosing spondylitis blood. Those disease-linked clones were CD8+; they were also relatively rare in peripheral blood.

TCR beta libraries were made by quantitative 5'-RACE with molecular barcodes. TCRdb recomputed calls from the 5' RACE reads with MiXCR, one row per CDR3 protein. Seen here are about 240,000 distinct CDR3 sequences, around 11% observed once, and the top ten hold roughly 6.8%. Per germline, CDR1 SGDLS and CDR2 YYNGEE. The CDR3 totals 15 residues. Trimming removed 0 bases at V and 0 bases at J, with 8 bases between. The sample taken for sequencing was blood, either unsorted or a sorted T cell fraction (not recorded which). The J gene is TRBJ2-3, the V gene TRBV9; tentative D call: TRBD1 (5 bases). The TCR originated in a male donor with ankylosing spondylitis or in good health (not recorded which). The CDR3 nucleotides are TGTGCCAGCAGCGTAGAAGGGGCTAGCACAGATACGCAGTATTTT. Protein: CASSVEGASTDTQYF.